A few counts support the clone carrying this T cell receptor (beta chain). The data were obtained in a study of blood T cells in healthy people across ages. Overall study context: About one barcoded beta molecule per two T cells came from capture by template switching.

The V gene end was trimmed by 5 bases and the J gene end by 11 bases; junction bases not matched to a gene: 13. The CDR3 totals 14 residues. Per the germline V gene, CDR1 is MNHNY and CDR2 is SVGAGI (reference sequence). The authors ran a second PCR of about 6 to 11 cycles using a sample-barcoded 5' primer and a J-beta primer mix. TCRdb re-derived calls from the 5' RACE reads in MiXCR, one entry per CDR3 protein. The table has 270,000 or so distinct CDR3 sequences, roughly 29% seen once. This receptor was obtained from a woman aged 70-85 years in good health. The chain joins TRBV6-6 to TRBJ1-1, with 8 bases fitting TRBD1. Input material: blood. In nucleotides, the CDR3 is TGTGCCAGCAGTGGGGACAGGTATCTTACCCTGGCTTTCTTT. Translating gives CASSGDRYLTLAFF.